This TCR beta chain emerged from a study of cytomegalovirus exposure and HLA in healthy donors. The trim removed 1 base at V and 1 base at J, leaving 4 bases unmatched. The CDR3 has 16 residues. CDR1 is SGHNT and CDR2 is YYREEE in the germline V gene (reference sequence). The PCR made use of 60 Vbeta and 13 Jbeta primers. Data came from immunoSEQ multiplex PCR; TCRdb stores just in-frame clones and leaves some out. This repertoire shows over 150,000 clones, about 80% found once; its top ten account for about 9.9%. Material: PBMCs. This clonotype was sampled from a man aged 18 to 35 in good health and CMV-seropositive. V gene TRBV5-4 combines with J gene TRBJ2-5, with TRBD2 identical over 10 bases. The CDR3 bases are TGTGCCAGCAGCTTGAGTACTAGCGGGGCCCAAGAGACCCAGTACTTC. Amino acid sequence: CASSLSTSGAQETQYF.